The 30 T cell receptor beta chains below all came from one sample that was sequenced in a study of control samples from healthy donors and cancer patients. TCRdb's table, derived via immunoSEQ multiplex PCR, lists solely in-frame clones and lacks some. The sample lists 90,000 to 95,000 clones, about 82% seen once, with approximately 19% in the top ten. Specimen: blood. These receptors were obtained from a man aged 30 to 39 in good health.

The genes are TRBV7-9 and TRBJ1-5; D perhaps matches TRBD1 (5 bases). Germline CDR1 and CDR2: SEHNR and FQNEAQ (reference sequence). With 0 bases removed from V and 0 bases from J, the gap between germline ends came to 6 bases. The CDR3 length is 15 residues. The CDR3 bases are TGTGCCAGCAGCTTAGCAGGGGATAGCAATCAGCCCCAGCATTTT. Protein product: CASSLAGDSNQPQHF. The full variable domain, in which reference TRBV7-9 and TRBJ1-5 provide the parts outside the CDR3, is DTGVSQNPRHKITKRGQNVTFRCDPISEHNRLYWYRQTLGQGPEFLTYFQNEAQLEKSRLLSDRFSAERPKGSFSTLEIQRTEQGDSAMYLCASSLAGDSNQPQHFGDGTRLSIL.

V usage is TRBV15 and J usage is TRBJ1-2; D is undetermined. V lost 0 bases and J 4 bases, leaving 6 bases between the germline ends. The germline gives CDR1 LNHNV, CDR2 YYDKDF (reference sequence). The CDR3 consists of 13 residues. This CDR3 is CATSRDPGYGYTF. In DNA form, the CDR3 reads TGTGCCACCAGCAGAGATCCCGGCTATGGCTACACCTTC.

CDR3 protein: CASSEWRGASEQYF. The CDR3 bases are TGTGCCAGCAGTGAATGGCGGGGGGCTAGCGAGCAGTACTTC. The chain couples TRBV6-1 to TRBJ2-7, with TRBD2 identical over 8 bases. V lost 2 bases and J lost 6; bases outside the gene matches: 6. The germline V gene encodes CDR1 MNHNS and CDR2 SASEGT. The CDR3 is 14 amino acids.

The sample holds one count of this clone. The genes are TRBV6-1 and TRBJ2-3; no definite D call. CDR1 and CDR2 (germline): MNHNS, SASEGT. Trimming removed 1 base at V and 5 bases at J, with 16 bases between. The CDR3 contains 16 residues. The CDR3 DNA is TGTGCCAGCAGTGAAGTAGGCAGCCACGTCGGAGATACGCAGTATTTT. This sequence encodes CASSEVGSHVGDTQYF.

The J gene is TRBJ1-2, the V gene TRBV14; 8 bases are a match to TRBD1. The CDR3 is made up of 16 amino acids. After removal of 0 bases from V and 4 bases from J, the junction contained 7 bases not matched to a gene. Per the germline V gene, CDR1 is SGHDN and CDR2 is FVKESK. This CDR3 reads CASSQDRSGGGYGYTF. CDR3 bases: TGTGCCAGCAGCCAAGATCGCTCAGGGGGCGGCTATGGCTACACCTTC.

The chain recombines TRBV19 with TRBJ2-7; D is perhaps TRBD1 or TRBD2 (5 bases each). Germline-derived CDR1 and CDR2 are LNHDA and SQIVND (reference sequence). With 10 bases removed from V and 3 bases from J, the gap between germline ends came to 10 bases. The CDR3 contains 11 residues. CDR3 in amino acids: CATGDLYEQYF. The DNA of the CDR3 is TGTGCCACCGGGGACCTCTACGAGCAGTACTTC.

This chain links TRBV5-6 with TRBJ2-3; TRBD1 is a possible D gene (5 bases). Trimming took off 2 bases at V and 2 bases at J, with 15 bases between the two ends. Germline values: CDR1 SGHDT, CDR2 YYEEEE. The CDR3 runs 16 residues. This chain's CDR3 is CASSFSVRVTTDTQYF. CDR3 coding DNA: TGTGCCAGCAGCTTCTCGGTCAGGGTGACCACAGATACGCAGTATTTT.

The genes are TRBV18 and TRBJ1-3; D call uncertain. Trimming removed 0 bases from V and 6 bases from J, with 9 bases in between. The CDR3 length is 14 residues. CDR1 and CDR2 (germline): KGHSH, LQKENI. CDR3 DNA: TGTGCCAGCTCACCACCGGTATCTACAAACACCATATATTTT. Translated, it gives CASSPPVSTNTIYF.

The chain couples TRBV12-3 or TRBV12-4 to TRBJ1-5; D gene uncertain. The CDR3 totals 12 residues. Trimming stripped 6 bases from V and 3 bases from J, with 6 bases between. CDR3 nucleotides: TGTGCCAGCAGCCGCACCAATCAGCCCCAGCATTTT. This gives the protein CASSRTNQPQHF.

As for this clone: The junction and the germline gene differ at one end; a read error may be behind it. V usage is TRBV5-4 and J usage is TRBJ2-3; tentatively, D is TRBD1 (5 bases). CDR1 is SGHNT and CDR2 is YYREEE in the germline V gene (reference sequence). The CDR3 totals 15 residues. The CDR3 loop is CASGLGQGPRDTQYF. CDR3 sequence (DNA): TGTGCCAGCGGCTTGGGGCAGGGCCCCAGAGATACGCAGTATTTT.

The chain carries TRBV6-5 and TRBJ2-7; 10 bases agree with TRBD2. J was trimmed by 6 bases and V by 8 bases; bases with no gene match: 7. Germline CDR1 and CDR2: MNHEY and SVGAGI. The CDR3 loop spans 13 amino acids. The CDR3 sequence: CASSGTSVGEQYF. The CDR3 DNA reads TGTGCCAGCTCCGGGACTAGCGTAGGCGAGCAGTACTTC.

This clone was observed once. CDR3: CASSFDRAGGYTF. CDR3 sequence (DNA): TGTGCCAGCAGCTTCGACAGGGCCGGCGGCTACACCTTC. The chain combines TRBV7-9 with TRBJ1-2; 7 positions match TRBD1. The CDR3 consists of 13 residues. Germline CDR1 reads SEHNR; CDR2 reads FQNEAQ (reference sequence). V lost 3 bases to trimming and J lost 8 bases; unmatched junction nucleotides: 6.

This clone was observed once. The chain joins TRBV10-3 to TRBJ2-2; TRBD1 matches at 7 bases. CDR3 length: 13 residues. CDR1 is ENHRY and CDR2 is SYGVKD in the germline V gene. J lost 2 bases, V lost 10 bases, and 4 bases had no gene match. CDR3 in DNA: TGTGCCACTTGGACAGGAAACACCGGGGAGCTGTTTTTT. Protein sequence: CATWTGNTGELFF.

CDR3 loop: CASSHYRGPYGYTF. The CDR3 DNA sequence: TGTGCCAGCAGTCACTACAGGGGTCCCTATGGCTACACCTTC. The chain employs TRBV11-2 and TRBJ1-2; TRBD1 agrees at 7 bases. The germline CDR1 and CDR2 sequences are SGHAT and FQNNGV. The CDR3 is 14 residues long. Trimming cost V 6 bases and J 4 bases; bases outside gene matches: 8. The full variable domain, rest sourced from reference TRBV11-2 and TRBJ1-2, is EAGVAQSPRYKIIEKRQSVAFWCNPISGHATLYWYQQILGQGPKLLIQFQNNGVVDDSQLPKDRFSAERLKGVDSTLKIQPAKLEDSAVYLCASSHYRGPYGYTFGSGTRLTVV.

The chain links TRBV6-4 to TRBJ1-1; no firm D call. Trimming shortened V by 8 bases and J by 0 bases, and 13 bases separated the two germline ends. Germline CDR1 MRHNA, CDR2 SNTAGT. CDR3 length: 14 residues. The CDR3, as DNA: TGTGCCAGCTCCCGGGAGGCGATGAACACTGAAGCTTTCTTT. It translates to CASSREAMNTEAFF.

There are a few counts of this clone. This chain links TRBV3-1 (or the pseudogene TRBV3-2) with TRBJ2-2, with no clear D. This CDR3 has 15 residues. Germline CDR1 and CDR2: LGHDT and YNNKEL (reference sequence). Trimming took off 7 bases at V and 0 bases at J, with 12 bases between the two ends. DNA for the CDR3: TGTGCCAGCACCCTCTATTCGGCGAACACCGGGGAGCTGTTTTTT. Translated: CASTLYSANTGELFF.

The chain is built from TRBV29-1 and TRBJ2-1; TRBD1 might be the D (5 bases). This CDR3 is built from 14 residues. V lost 6 bases and J lost 1, with 13 bases in between. In germline, CDR1 is SQVTM, CDR2 ANQGSEA. In nucleotides, the CDR3 is TGCAGCGTCGTGAAGGGGTGGTCCTACAATGAGCAGTTCTTC. Protein: CSVVKGWSYNEQFF.

Here the CDR3 DNA reads TGTGCCAGCAGCCCTAACTGGTTGGCTTTCTTT. This encodes CASSPNWLAFF. The chain employs TRBV28 and TRBJ1-1; D gene ambiguous. The CDR3 has 11 residues. The germline gives CDR1 MDHEN, CDR2 SYDVKM. The V end lost 6 bases, the J end lost 11 bases, and 13 bases lay between the germline ends.

The rearrangement links TRBV7-9 to TRBJ1-5; D possibly corresponds to TRBD1 (6 bases). V shed 5 bases and J shed 0 bases, with 14 bases lying between them. Per the germline V gene, CDR1 is SEHNR and CDR2 is FQNEAQ (reference sequence). This CDR3 region has 16 residues. CDR3 DNA sequence: TGTGCCAGCAGCCCCGCCCAGGGGTATAGCAATCAGCCCCAGCATTTT. It encodes CASSPAQGYSNQPQHF.

The chain employs TRBV4-1 and TRBJ1-1, with 7 bases identical to TRBD1. Germline V gene sequence: CDR1 MGHRA, CDR2 YSYEKL. V shed 0 bases, J shed 12 bases, and the junction held 1 base outside the gene matches. CDR3 length: 11 amino acids. The CDR3 coding sequence is TGCGCCAGCAGCCAAGACAGGGGGACTTTCTTT. Translated: CASSQDRGTFF.

This chain links TRBV25-1 with TRBJ2-7, with 8 bases lining up with TRBD1. This CDR3 is built from 16 residues. The germline V gene has CDR1 MGHDK and CDR2 SYGVNS. J was trimmed by 6 bases and V by 2 bases; bases with no gene match: 12. The CDR3: CASSEGRGTGSIEQYF. The CDR3 nucleotides are TGTGCCAGCAGTGAAGGAAGGGGGACAGGCTCAATCGAGCAGTACTTC.

The V and J genes are TRBV4-1 and TRBJ2-3; TRBD2 is a possible D gene (5 bases). Looked up from germline, CDR1 is MGHRA and CDR2 is YSYEKL. The CDR3 sequence is 15 residues long. The ends were cut back, 1 base at V and 5 bases at J, with 13 bases in the middle. Here the CDR3 DNA reads TGCGCCAGCAGCCAAGGGCTAGCATCGGGAGATACGCAGTATTTT. This sequence encodes CASSQGLASGDTQYF.

This chain uses TRBV29-1 with TRBJ2-5, with D hard to call. There are 12 residues in the CDR3. With 7 bases removed from V and 2 bases from J, the gap between germline ends came to 11 bases. Germline-derived CDR1 and CDR2 are SQVTM and ANQGSEA. The DNA of the CDR3 is TGCAGCGGTGGATGGGGTCAAGAGACCCAGTACTTC. Amino acids: CSGGWGQETQYF.

J is TRBJ2-2 and V is TRBV19; 7 positions agree with TRBD1. Germline-derived CDR1 and CDR2 are LNHDA and SQIVND (reference sequence). CDR3 length: 16 amino acids. V shed 5 bases and J 5 bases; nucleotides not matched to a gene: 11. This CDR3 reads CASSLRPQTGTGELFF. For the CDR3, the DNA is TGTGCCAGTAGTCTCCGGCCACAGACAGGGACCGGGGAGCTGTTTTTT.

This sequence joins TRBV3-1 (or the pseudogene TRBV3-2) and TRBJ1-6; D unresolved. Trimming took 2 bases from V and 9 from J, leaving 14 bases between them. CDR1 LGHDT and CDR2 YNNKEL come from the germline V gene (reference sequence). The CDR3 spans 15 residues. The CDR3 DNA sequence: TGTGCCAGCAGCCAATTTGACGCCCTGGGTTCACCCCTCCACTTT. Amino acid sequence: CASSQFDALGSPLHF.

This chain links TRBV24-1 with TRBJ1-5; a weak D match, TRBD1 (5 bases). Trimming cost V 5 bases and J 2 bases, with 6 bases left between them. The CDR3 consists of 13 residues. From germline, CDR1 is KGHDR and CDR2 SFDVKD. In DNA form, the CDR3 reads TGTGCCACCAGTGTGGGGGGCAATCAGCCCCAGCATTTT. Its translation is CATSVGGNQPQHF.

The chain links TRBV10-2 to TRBJ2-1, with D hard to call. Germline lookup yields CDR1 WSHSY and CDR2 SAAADI. Trimming took 4 bases from V and 6 from J, leaving 7 bases between them. The CDR3 length is 12 residues. CDR3 DNA sequence: TGCGCCAGCAGTGCAGGATCCAATGAGCAGTTCTTC. This sequence encodes CASSAGSNEQFF.

This chain joins TRBV5-4 and TRBJ2-5, with D perhaps TRBD2 (5 bases). Germline V gives CDR1 SGHNT, CDR2 YYREEE (reference sequence). V gave up 1 base and J gave up 5 bases, with 9 bases separating them. The CDR3 has 13 residues. CDR3 amino acids: CASSLRRGETQYF. The DNA for the CDR3 is TGTGCCAGCAGCTTGCGGAGAGGGGAGACCCAGTACTTC. Based on the CDR3 plus reference TRBV5-4 and TRBJ2-5, the full variable domain is ETGVTQSPTHLIKTRGQQVTLRCSSQSGHNTVSWYQQALGQGPQFIFQYYREEENGRGNFPPRFSGLQFPNYSSELNVNALELDDSALYLCASSLRRGETQYFGPGTRLLVL.

The chain combines TRBV7-2 with TRBJ2-2; perhaps TRBD1 as D (6 bases). V lost 8 bases, J lost 6 bases, and 22 bases lay in between. CDR1 SGHTA and CDR2 FQGNSA come from the germline V gene. This CDR3 has 16 residues. The CDR3 bases are TGTGCCAGCGGTCATGTGACAGGCGGCGCGTCCGGGGAGCTGTTTTTT. Protein product: CASGHVTGGASGELFF.

The chain recombines TRBV2 with TRBJ1-1; 8 bases fit TRBD1. The CDR3 loop spans 13 amino acids. Looked up from germline, CDR1 is SNHLY and CDR2 is FYNNEI. Trimming cost V 10 bases and J 3 bases; bases outside gene matches: 7. DNA for the CDR3: TGTGCCACCACCTTGGACAGGGACACTGAAGCTTTCTTT. Translation: CATTLDRDTEAFF.